Listed below are T cell receptor beta chains from one sample, sequenced in a study of cytomegalovirus exposure and HLA in healthy donors. TCRdb's table, derived via immunoSEQ multiplex PCR, lists solely in-frame clones and lacks some. Among over 100,000 clones listed, roughly 80% were seen once. Sequencing input: PBMCs. The source is a man aged 30 to 45 in good health and CMV-seropositive. CDR3s include the opening cysteine and the closing phenylalanine or tryptophan. Each record gives: D gene, J gene, V gene, clone size, CDR3 protein, CDR3 DNA. A D gene is named only where the DNA matches it firmly. Where a row states a size, it is once, few, many or the class of an expanded clone; other rows omit it.

D gene: TRBD1
J gene: TRBJ1-6
V gene: TRBV2
clone size: once
CDR3 protein: CASSDLGQGPSPLHF
CDR3 DNA: TGTGCCAGCAGTGATTTGGGACAGGGGCCTTCACCCCTCCACTTT

D gene: NA
J gene: TRBJ2-1
V gene: TRBV6-5
clone size: NA
CDR3 protein: CASSSQINEQFF
CDR3 DNA: TGTGCCAGCAGTTCTCAGATTAATGAGCAGTTCTTC

D gene: NA
J gene: TRBJ2-7
V gene: TRBV7-9
clone size: once
CDR3 protein: CASSPRRVDEQYF
CDR3 DNA: TGTGCCAGCAGCCCGAGACGGGTAGACGAGCAGTACTTC

D gene: TRBD2
J gene: TRBJ2-7
V gene: TRBV11-2
clone size: NA
CDR3 protein: CASSFTSGGVYEQYF
CDR3 DNA: TGTGCCAGCAGCTTCACTAGCGGGGGAGTTTACGAGCAGTACTTC

D gene: TRBD2
J gene: TRBJ2-3
V gene: TRBV5-1
clone size: NA
CDR3 protein: CASSPGWRGMQDTQYF
CDR3 DNA: TGCGCCAGCAGCCCGGGGTGGCGGGGGATGCAAGATACGCAGTATTTT

D gene: TRBD2
J gene: TRBJ2-1
V gene: TRBV6-1
clone size: NA
CDR3 protein: CASTRASGRAAEQFF
CDR3 DNA: TGTGCCAGCACCCGCGCTAGCGGGAGGGCGGCTGAGCAGTTCTTC

D gene: NA
J gene: TRBJ1-4
V gene: TRBV2
clone size: few
CDR3 protein: CASSYSGKLFF
CDR3 DNA: TGTGCCAGCAGCTATAGCGGAAAACTGTTTTTT

D gene: NA
J gene: TRBJ1-1
V gene: TRBV29-1
clone size: NA
CDR3 protein: CSVVGRMNTEAFF
CDR3 DNA: TGCAGCGTTGTAGGGAGGATGAACACTGAAGCTTTCTTT

D gene: TRBD1
J gene: TRBJ1-2
V gene: TRBV11-3
clone size: NA
CDR3 protein: CASSSYRGLHYGYTF
CDR3 DNA: TGTGCCAGCAGCTCATACAGGGGGCTCCACTATGGCTACACCTTC

D gene: NA
J gene: TRBJ1-3
V gene: TRBV5-1
clone size: NA
CDR3 protein: CASSLGGPISGNTIYF
CDR3 DNA: TGCGCCAGCAGCTTGGGGGGCCCTATCTCTGGAAACACCATATATTTT

D gene: TRBD1
J gene: TRBJ1-4
V gene: TRBV4-1
clone size: NA
CDR3 protein: CASSLGQGDEKLFF
CDR3 DNA: TGCGCCAGCAGCCTCGGACAGGGGGACGAAAAACTGTTTTTT

D gene: NA
J gene: TRBJ2-3
V gene: TRBV9
clone size: few
CDR3 protein: CASSVGGYTDTQYF
CDR3 DNA: TGTGCCAGCAGCGTAGGAGGGTACACAGATACGCAGTATTTT

D gene: TRBD1
J gene: TRBJ2-2
V gene: TRBV10-1
clone size: NA
CDR3 protein: CASSATGGVGELFF
CDR3 DNA: TGCGCCAGCAGTGCAACAGGGGGTGTTGGGGAGCTGTTTTTT

D gene: NA
J gene: TRBJ2-1
V gene: TRBV15
clone size: NA
CDR3 protein: CATSSYPTRLNEQFF
CDR3 DNA: TGTGCCACCAGCAGTTACCCGACTCGACTCAATGAGCAGTTCTTC

D gene: NA
J gene: TRBJ1-1
V gene: TRBV18
clone size: NA
CDR3 protein: CASSRSTSGIGEEAFF
CDR3 DNA: TGTGCCAGCTCCCGTTCGACTTCCGGGATCGGGGAGGAAGCTTTCTTT

D gene: TRBD1
J gene: TRBJ1-2
V gene: TRBV2
clone size: few
CDR3 protein: CASSEGAGGYYGYTF
CDR3 DNA: TGTGCCAGCAGTGAAGGGGCAGGGGGCTATTATGGCTACACCTTC

D gene: NA
J gene: TRBJ1-2
V gene: TRBV9
clone size: NA
CDR3 protein: CASSVDLGVNYGYTF
CDR3 DNA: TGTGCCAGCAGCGTAGATTTGGGAGTAAACTATGGCTACACCTTC

D gene: TRBD1
J gene: TRBJ1-1
V gene: TRBV27
clone size: NA
CDR3 protein: CASSPWDRPNTEAFF
CDR3 DNA: TGTGCCAGCAGTCCGTGGGACAGGCCGAACACTGAAGCTTTCTTT